One TCR beta chain is described in this entry. The antigen is undetermined. These data belong to a study of OX40 agonist ivuxolimab in advanced cancers. Autoimmune disease history or systemic immunosuppression led to patients being barred. Generated by immunoSEQ multiplex PCR, the TCRdb table keeps only in-frame clones and is missing some. Of 60,000 to 75,000 clones in the sample, about 94% were seen once. Study results and limitations: Expanded clones tended on average to be more numerous among CD8+ T cells than CD4+.

CDR3 length: 13 amino acids. Germline V gene sequence: CDR1 SQVTM, CDR2 ANQGSEA. The V end lost 4 bases, the J end lost 3 bases, and 13 bases lay between the germline ends. The chain combines TRBV29-1 with TRBJ2-7; maybe TRBD2 (7 bases). The sequences come from CD4+ or CD8+ T cells sorted from blood, collected in a trial of the OX40 agonist ivuxolimab. The clonotype originates from an adult with an advanced solid tumor such as melanoma, head and neck, liver or kidney cancer. The CDR3 region has the DNA TGCAGCGTTGTGGGGGGGCCACACTACGAGCAGTACTTC. This gives the protein CSVVGGPHYEQYF.